This T cell receptor (beta chain) was sequenced in a study of cytomegalovirus exposure and HLA in healthy donors (dated by TCRdb to about 2017). In the study overall: In an earlier analysis of roughly 590 of the donors, approximately 300 Gb of sequence data and approximately 100 million unique TCR beta sequences from about 179 million T cells were reported. Typing coverage varied by locus: roughly 620-640 donors for A, B, C, DRB1 and DQB1; under 550 for DQA1; approximately 610 for DPA1; approximately 450 for DPB1. Because of strong linkage in the cohort, 4 to 6 DR-DQ haplotypes were treated as single units for association and clustering. Of the roughly 400 genotyped donors, about 84% fell in the genetic ancestry cluster associated with self-reported Caucasian donors. Among about 400 genotyped donors of the cohort, an average of around 240,000 unique TCR beta nucleotide sequences was sequenced per donor, of which 15% to 20% were non-productive. Besides the first cohort of under 700 subjects, a separate validation cohort made up of roughly 130 different subjects was used. The later analysis used no new phenotypic data to find candidate immune exposures, relying instead on TCR beta sequences and their occurrence across donors. Class I and class II HLA loci were covered by the typing at four-digit resolution. A later analysis re-examined previously published TCR beta repertoires from just over 650 donors and added high-resolution HLA genotyping to investigate patterns of TCR occurrence. Alongside the repertoire data, information on donor age, sex, ethnicity and CMV serostatus was compiled. The study combined high-throughput TCR immunosequencing, statistical association of individual TCRs with disease status, and machine learning to predict cytomegalovirus infection status. Every repertoire in the discovery cohort had been generated on one and the same sequencing platform. A later genetic analysis used genome-wide SNP genotypes for about 60% of the roughly 670 donors, treating that subset as a discovery cohort. The study profiled the T cell repertoires of 666 subjects by immunosequencing and related them to cytomegalovirus serostatus. An earlier analysis of nearly 600 of the donors applied high-throughput TCR beta sequencing to assess whether each TCR beta V gene segment acted as functional or pseudogenic. About 280 gigabases of sequencing data and around 90 million unique TCR sequences made up an early release that covered 640 HLA-typed donors. The study was designed to test whether signatures of past pathogen exposure could be identified by cataloging public T cell receptors. What the authors observed across the whole study: When HLA alleles, especially DR and DQ, strongly co-occurred, TCR associations were difficult to assign to individual alleles. Some IMGT-functional V segments, including TRBV6-2 and TRBV6-3, could not be distinguished by the 87-base-pair reads and were therefore excluded. A further reported finding was that TCR beta sequences accurately predicted the HLA-A and HLA-B alleles for most subjects in the first cohort. Correlated functional status among segregating V segments might be attributable to linkage disequilibrium, but an unknown experimental factor could not be ruled out. While some public TCRs were present in many individuals, most TCR sequences turned up only very rarely across donors. The only immune exposure information available for the cohort was CMV serostatus. Because some donors lacked HLA typing at each locus, the association tests relied only on the typed subset. Most CMV-associated TCR beta chains appeared to be HLA-restricted in a later analysis, and the HLA associations seemed to be driven largely by CMV exposure. In an earlier analysis of about 600 of the donors, most TCR beta V segments appeared in productive rearrangements about 87% or about 30% of the time, broadly matching IMGT annotations. A later genetic analysis reported fewer N-insertions in productive TCRs among donors in an Asian-associated ancestry cluster than the roughly 700-donor mean. In a later analysis, HLA-associated TCR beta chains showed more clonal expansion and lower generation probabilities than non-associated chains that were equally common. Sequencing depth was assumed to be roughly uniform across donors in the presence/absence analyses, though that assumption may not hold. Three of the identified cytomegalovirus-associated TCR beta chains were confirmed in vitro to be specific for cytomegalovirus antigens. The authors suggested that the approach could potentially be generalized to other disease states and immunological phenotypes. In a later analysis, TCR association rates were found to vary across HLA loci, with the most associated TCRs seen for DRB1 alleles and the fewest for HLA-C alleles. Because counts were too low, roughly 17 rarely observed V segments, including chromosome 9 orphons, were left out of the earlier analysis of 500 to 750 of the donors. The classifier was reported to diagnose cytomegalovirus status with high specificity and sensitivity in both the original cohort and the validation cohort. In the study, approximately 150 TCR beta chains were listed as associated with cytomegalovirus. Specific HLA alleles were associated with over 15,000 TCR beta sequences at a false discovery rate of 0.05 in a later analysis. In a later analysis, several top co-occurrence clusters were reported to appear linked to parvovirus B19, influenza, CMV and Epstein-Barr virus. A group of highly shared sequence variants was considered likely to be a technical artifact of the sequencing pipeline. In a later genetic analysis, a missense DCLRE1C variant was associated with V-gene and J-gene trimming of TCR beta chains, and the association was replicated in an independent cohort. This cohort had only TCR beta chains sequenced, and the lack of alpha or paired-chain data limited which features could be detected.

In total, approximately 700 healthy bone marrow donors made up the cohort. Cohort members were all nominally healthy when sampled, although unrecorded immune exposures were likely present. The donor tested CMV seronegative and was one of the 352 seronegative cohort members. Every donor gave a peripheral blood sample, and the peripheral blood mononuclear cells from that sample were used for TCR beta sequencing. The Qiagen DNeasy Blood Extraction Kit was used to extract genomic DNA from the blood cell samples. Of note for this clone: The antigen it binds to is not known. There are no base qualities to consult, and no much larger clone falls within one base.

CDR1 and CDR2 (SGDLS, YYNGEE) derive from the germline V gene. Including cysteine and phenylalanine, the CDR3 has 11 amino acids. The sequence is cut down to CDR3 DNA, 33 bases in frame from base 1. V loses 6 bases of germline sequence and J loses 7 bases, and the interval between the two ends is 10 bases. Receptor amplification or capture employed the immunoSEQ multiplex PCR assay. The multiplex PCR relied on a mix of 60 forward primers for TCR Vbeta segments and 13 reverse primers for TCR Jbeta segments. The CDR3 region of rearranged TCR beta genes was amplified from genomic DNA by a multiplex PCR assay. The amplified TCR beta libraries were sequenced on the Illumina HiSeq System as 87-base-pair reads. Per the authors' processing: In a later analysis, 80 million or so unique TCR beta chains were counted across the approximately 640 repertoires, and roughly 11 million of these chains were shared by at least two donors. To remove PCR and sequencing errors, raw reads were error-corrected and collapsed into unique sequences using a nearest-neighbor algorithm that merged closely related sequences. Alignment of CDR3 sequences to IMGT reference sequences was used to assign V, D and J gene segments. For a sequence to be retained, at least a six-nucleotide match to both a V gene segment and a J gene segment was required. A rearrangement was called productive if the CDR3 had no stop codons and remained in frame with V and J, and every other rearrangement was called non-productive. Following IMGT convention, CDR3 was defined as the stretch from the second conserved V-encoded cysteine up to the conserved J-encoded phenylalanine. Sequences without an unambiguous match to a single V gene segment were excluded from the earlier analysis of over 500 of the donors. An earlier analysis of 500 to 700 of the donors classified V segments as functional when productive rearrangements were above 56.7% and as segregating when the standard deviation between donors was above 5%. A statistical classification framework was built for diagnosing cytomegalovirus status from the catalog of TCR beta chain sequences. In a later analysis, TCR nucleotide sequences were compared against IMGT/GENE-DB human TR gene sequences so that V and J genes could be assigned. A later analysis assigned CDR3 sequences and most-parsimonious VDJ recombination scenarios with the TCRdist pipeline. In a later analysis, every TCR beta chain was defined by the combination of its CDR3 amino acid sequence and its V-gene family, and reads without a unique V-gene family were dropped. In a later analysis, approximately 640 highly shared, low-generation-probability nucleotide sequences were removed to address suspected cross-contamination and a sequencing artifact. In a later analysis, a clonal expansion index was calculated for each public chain from normalized within-repertoire ranks of inferred template counts. A later analysis computed generation probabilities with a VDJ recombination model fitted to out-of-frame rearrangements, and checked the results against IGoR. In a later analysis, TCR-TCR, TCR-HLA and TCR-CMV co-occurrence was scored with hypergeometric tests, and a repertoire-size bias correction was applied to TCR pairs. In a later analysis, false discovery rates were estimated by permuting HLA or CMV assignments 20 times. In a later analysis, co-occurring TCRs were grouped using DBSCAN, and TCRdist sequence similarity was added for clustering within HLA-allele-positive subsets. Co-occurrence clustering excluded repertoires with fewer than 30,000 or more than 120,000 public chains, plus five with anomalous nucleotide sharing. TCRdb carries this immuneACCESS record with in-frame sequences only. Its versions omit some clonotypes, under half of them owing to an unresolved V gene in the studies checked, with the rest unexplained. Clonal size and the V and J genes are those of that table, whereas D and trimming came from the DNA. The sample includes roughly 130,000 clones, with approximately 65% observed a single time. The ten most abundant clones make up over 1.5% of the sample.

The sample consisted of PBMCs. The sequence joins TRBV9 to TRBJ1-2; confidence is insufficient to name the D gene. This sequence was found in a man in his late teens or twenties in good health and CMV-seronegative. The nucleotide sequence reads TGTGCCAGCAAAGGACGGGGTGGCTACACCTTC. Translated, it reads CASKGRGGYTF.